What follows are 5 T cell receptor beta chains derived from one specimen sequenced in a study of patients with pleural tuberculosis. TCRdb reanalysed the reads using MiXCR and keeps one entry per CDR3 protein. The sample has 45,000 to 55,000 distinct CDR3 sequences; around 7% are singletons. These receptor sequences come from a human donor with pleural tuberculosis.

This clonotype was observed at least ten times. The genes are TRBV12-3 or TRBV12-4 and TRBJ2-3; no clear D. V was clipped by 3 bases and J by 7 bases, with 8 bases between them. CDR3 length: 12 amino acids. The CDR3 protein is CASSFLWNTQYF. The CDR3 DNA reads TGTGCCAGCAGTTTCTTGTGGAATACGCAGTATTTT.

In its sample, this clonotype was seen many times. V is TRBV27 and J is TRBJ2-3, with TRBD1 identical over 8 bases. This CDR3 has 14 residues. Germline CDR1 and CDR2: MNHEY and SMNVEV (reference sequence). V was clipped by 8 bases and J by 6 bases; unmatched bases: 10. The CDR3 DNA sequence: TGTGCCAGCCTGGACAGGGTACTATCGGATACGCAGTATTTT. This translates into CASLDRVLSDTQYF.

This clonotype occurred a few times. The chain uses TRBV5-4 and TRBJ1-1; TRBD1 is a possible D gene (6 bases). The CDR3 length is 16 residues. V was shortened by 1 base and J by 1 base, with 14 bases between the two germline ends. The V gene's germline CDR1 is SGHNT and CDR2 YYREEE (reference sequence). The CDR3 nucleotides are TGTGCCAGCAGCTTGAGGGGGGGGGATTCGAACACTGAAGCTTTCTTT. It yields the protein CASSLRGGDSNTEAFF.

At least ten counts were recorded for this clonotype. CDR3 sequence reads: CASSPGTGPQPQHF. CDR3 DNA sequence: TGTGCCAGCAGCCCCGGGACAGGGCCTCAGCCCCAGCATTTT. The rearrangement joins TRBV7-8 to TRBJ1-5; 9 bases fit TRBD1. This CDR3 is 14 amino acids long. From germline, CDR1 is SGHVS and CDR2 FQNEAQ. Unmatched junction bases numbered 5, after V lost 5 bases and J lost 6 bases. The variable domain in full, with the rest retrieved from reference TRBV7-8 and TRBJ1-5, is GAGVSQSPRYKVAKRGQDVALRCDPISGHVSLFWYQQALGQGPEFLTYFQNEAQLDKSGLPSDRFFAERPEGSVSTLKIQRTQQEDSAVYLCASSPGTGPQPQHFGDGTRLSIL.

This clonotype was recorded many times. V is TRBV28 and J is TRBJ2-1, with TRBD2 as a possible D gene (6 bases). CDR1 and CDR2 (germline): MDHEN, SYDVKM. V was trimmed by 10 bases and J by 9 bases, leaving 16 bases between them. The CDR3 sequence is 12 residues long. Here the CDR3 reads CATTDSGGEQFF. The CDR3 DNA is TGTGCCACCACGGATAGCGGAGGTGAGCAGTTCTTC.